This TCR beta chain was retrieved from a study of cytomegalovirus exposure and HLA in healthy donors. A word on this clone: Its antigen is still unknown.

V gave up 3 bases and J gave up 7 bases; unmatched junction bases: 6. The CDR3 is made up of 15 amino acids. The V gene's germline CDR1 is KGHSH and CDR2 LQKENI. The study ran its PCR with 60 Vbeta and 13 Jbeta primers. Only in-frame clones appear in the TCRdb table, and some are missing; sequencing was by immunoSEQ multiplex PCR. The data show some 120,000 clones, about 74% seen once. Study-wide findings and caveats: Within an earlier analysis, most TCR beta V segments proved productive either about 87% or about 30% of the time.

Nominally healthy donors were sampled, though unrecorded immune exposures were likely. The sequencing sample was made of PBMCs. The chain couples TRBV18 to TRBJ2-1; 10 bases agree with TRBD1. This TCR was recovered from a woman aged 45-65 years in good health and CMV-seropositive. CDR3 coding DNA: TGTGCCAGCTCACCTCCGGGACAGGGGTGGAATGAGCAGTTCTTC. This translates into CASSPPGQGWNEQFF.